These 21 T cell receptor beta chains originate from one sample sequenced in a study of PD-1 blockade in mismatch repair-deficient tumors. Profiling relied on immunoSEQ multiplex PCR, and the TCRdb table lists in-frame clones only, not all of them. The data show 95,000 to 150,000 clones, about 88% seen once. The source was peripheral blood, collected 44 weeks after starting pembrolizumab. The receptor source for this set is an adult with mismatch repair-deficient cancer.

V and J are TRBV5-6 and TRBJ2-7; D unresolved. Between the trimmed V and J ends, which lost 1 base and 1 base, there was a span of 3 bases. This CDR3 region has 12 residues. CDR1 SGHDT and CDR2 YYEEEE come from the germline V gene. The CDR3 sequence is CASSLWSYEQYF. CDR3 DNA: TGTGCCAGCAGCTTGTGGTCCTACGAGCAGTACTTC.

The V call is TRBV5-6, the J call TRBJ2-7; TRBD2 aligns across 9 bases. CDR1 SGHDT and CDR2 YYEEEE come from the germline V gene. The CDR3 extends over 17 amino acids. J was trimmed by 3 bases and V by 3 bases; bases with no gene match: 13. The CDR3 coding sequence is TGTGCCAGCAGCTACGGGACAGACCATAGCGGGGGCTACGAGCAGTACTTC. Translation: CASSYGTDHSGGYEQYF. Looking up the rest from reference TRBV5-6 and TRBJ2-7 gives the full variable domain: DAGVTQSPTHLIKTRGQQVTLRCSPKSGHDTVSWYQQALGQGPQFIFQYYEEEERQRGNFPDRFSGHQFPNYSSELNVNALLLGDSALYLCASSYGTDHSGGYEQYFGPGTRLTVT.

This clone occurred once. The V gene is TRBV5-4, the J gene TRBJ2-7, with D perhaps matching TRBD2 (5 bases). The germline V gene has CDR1 SGHNT and CDR2 YYREEE (reference sequence). This CDR3 contains 16 residues. V dropped 0 bases and J dropped 0 bases, with 13 bases sitting between them. This CDR3 reads CASSLASGGRSYEQYF. The DNA of the CDR3 is TGTGCCAGCAGCTTGGCTAGTGGCGGGCGCTCCTACGAGCAGTACTTC.

The chain is built from TRBV2 and TRBJ2-3, with a tentative D call TRBD2 (5 bases). The CDR3 runs to 13 residues. Germline V gene data show CDR1 as SNHLY and CDR2 as FYNNEI. V lost 8 bases and J 2 bases, leaving 11 bases between the germline ends. CDR3 sequence reads: CASGSGNTDTQYF. The CDR3 DNA is TGTGCCAGCGGGTCGGGGAACACAGATACGCAGTATTTT.

The rearrangement uses TRBV5-5 and TRBJ2-5; weak D call: TRBD2 (6 bases). The V gene lost 1 base and the J gene lost 4 bases, with 11 bases spanning the gap. Germline assignment: CDR1 SGHKS and CDR2 YYEKEE (reference sequence). The CDR3 is made up of 14 amino acids. The CDR3 DNA follows: TGTGCCAGCAGCTTGATGGCGGGACCAGAGACCCAGTACTTC. It yields the protein CASSLMAGPETQYF.

CDR3 loop: CASSYSGGPGNTIYF. The CDR3 region has the DNA TGTGCCAGCAGTTACTCGGGGGGGCCTGGAAACACCATATATTTT. The chain recombines TRBV6-5 with TRBJ1-3; tentatively, D is TRBD1 (6 bases). Germline V gene lookup returns CDR1 MNHEY and CDR2 SVGAGI. This CDR3 has 15 amino acids. Trimming stripped 0 bases from V and 2 bases from J, with 8 bases between.

The chain links TRBV7-2 to TRBJ2-5; no clear D. The CDR3 spans 15 residues. Per the germline V gene, CDR1 is SGHTA and CDR2 is FQGNSA. V lost 5 bases, J lost 7 bases, and 20 bases lay in between. This CDR3 reads CASSLQEGGLRTQYF. The CDR3 DNA sequence: TGTGCCAGCAGCCTGCAAGAAGGCGGATTAAGGACCCAGTACTTC. Filled out from reference TRBV7-2 and TRBJ2-5, the complete variable domain reads GAGVSQSPSNKVTEKGKDVELRCDPISGHTALYWYRQSLGQGLEFLIYFQGNSAPDKSGLPSDRFSAERTGGSVSTLTIQRTQQEDSAVYLCASSLQEGGLRTQYFGPGTRLLVL.

V gene TRBV9 combines with J gene TRBJ1-3, with a weak D call TRBD1 (5 bases). The germline CDR1 and CDR2 sequences are SGDLS and YYNGEE. Trimming cost V 2 bases and J 4 bases, with 10 bases left between them. The CDR3 extends over 14 amino acids. The CDR3 reads CASSVGGGGNTIYF. The CDR3 coding sequence is TGTGCCAGCAGCGTCGGGGGTGGGGGAAACACCATATATTTT. The variable domain in full, with the rest retrieved from reference TRBV9 and TRBJ1-3, is DSGVTQTPKHLITATGQRVTLRCSPRSGDLSVYWYQQSLDQGLQFLIQYYNGEERAKGNILERFSAQQFPDLHSELNLSSLELGDSALYFCASSVGGGGNTIYFGEGSWLTVV.

This clone was recorded once. The V call is TRBV29-1, the J call TRBJ2-1; 7 bases match TRBD2. The V and J ends lost 4 bases and 6 bases, in that order; junction bases with no gene match: 6. The CDR3 is 13 residues long. The germline CDR1 and CDR2 sequences are SQVTM and ANQGSEA. The DNA for the CDR3 is TGCAGCGTTGGGGAGGGACTTTCCAATGAGCAGTTCTTC. Amino acid sequence: CSVGEGLSNEQFF.

The chain has TRBV6-6 and TRBJ1-2; D is undetermined. Trimming left V 5 bases short and J 3 bases short, with 13 bases between. CDR1 MNHNY and CDR2 SVGAGI come from the germline V gene (reference sequence). The CDR3 totals 14 residues. The CDR3 spells CASSDLGSDYGYTF. The CDR3 region has the DNA TGTGCCAGCAGTGACTTGGGCAGCGACTATGGCTACACCTTC.

The J gene is TRBJ2-5, the V gene TRBV4-2; D might be TRBD1 (5 bases). CDR3 length equals 14 residues. Per the germline V gene, CDR1 is LGHNA and CDR2 is YNFKEQ. V was clipped by 3 bases and J by 3 bases, with 11 bases between them. CDR3 sequence (DNA): TGTGCCAGCAGCCAGGGGCAGGGTAAAGAGACCCAGTACTTC. This sequence encodes CASSQGQGKETQYF.

The chain links TRBV28 to TRBJ2-5; 8 nucleotides line up with TRBD1. The ends lost 5 bases at V and 5 bases at J; junction bases unmatched: 7. The CDR3 consists of 14 residues. The V gene's germline CDR1 is MDHEN and CDR2 SYDVKM. The CDR3 loop is CASSPDRGWETQYF. The CDR3 DNA reads TGTGCCAGCAGTCCCGACAGGGGTTGGGAGACCCAGTACTTC.

V is TRBV4-3 and J is TRBJ2-7, with 8 bases identical to TRBD1. The germline CDR1 and CDR2 sequences are LGHNA and YSLEER. The J segment lost 5 bases and the V segment lost 1 base, leaving 4 bases of the junction unmatched. The CDR3 runs to 14 residues. The CDR3 region has the DNA TGCGCCAGCAGCCAAGGACAGGGGATCAACGAGCAGTACTTC. Protein sequence: CASSQGQGINEQYF.

The V call is TRBV5-4, the J call TRBJ2-3; 9 positions match TRBD1. The CDR3 loop spans 16 amino acids. Germline lookup yields CDR1 SGHNT and CDR2 YYREEE (reference sequence). The V and J ends lost 4 bases and 2 bases, in that order; junction bases with no gene match: 8. The CDR3 reads CASSNRDRAFTDTQYF. CDR3 in DNA: TGTGCCAGCAGCAACCGGGACAGGGCTTTCACAGATACGCAGTATTTT.

This clone has only a few counts. This chain connects TRBV4-2 to TRBJ2-2; possibly TRBD1 for D (6 bases). Germline V gene sequence: CDR1 LGHNA, CDR2 YNFKEQ. The CDR3 spans 12 residues. V was cut by 5 bases and J by 6 bases, with 7 bases left in between. CDR3 region: CASSWTAGELFF. In nucleotides, the CDR3 is TGTGCCAGCAGCTGGACAGCCGGGGAGCTGTTTTTT.

The chain recombines TRBV7-2 with TRBJ2-3, with a possible D match to TRBD1 (6 bases). The CDR3 loop spans 15 amino acids. V was trimmed by 0 bases and J by 4 bases, leaving 11 bases between them. Germline loops: CDR1 SGHTA, CDR2 FQGNSA. CDR3 sequence (DNA): TGTGCCAGCAGCTTAGCGAACAGGGTCTCAGATACGCAGTATTTT. This translates into CASSLANRVSDTQYF.

The chain joins TRBV14 to TRBJ2-1, with TRBD2 identical over 14 bases. This CDR3 is built from 18 residues. The V gene's germline CDR1 is SGHDN and CDR2 FVKESK. The V gene end was trimmed by 0 bases and the J gene end by 10 bases; junction bases not matched to a gene: 11. CDR3 sequence reads: CASSQESSGLAGVREQFF. The CDR3 bases are TGTGCCAGCAGCCAAGAGAGCTCGGGACTAGCGGGAGTGCGAGAGCAGTTCTTC.

This rearrangement joins TRBV28 to TRBJ2-1, with D perhaps TRBD2 (5 bases). Germline CDR1 and CDR2: MDHEN and SYDVKM. The CDR3 length is 14 residues. V shed 5 bases and J shed 8 bases, with 16 bases lying between them. The CDR3 coding sequence is TGTGCCAGCAGTACCATAACTAGTCTGCATGAGCAGTTCTTC. It encodes CASSTITSLHEQFF.

The rearrangement joins TRBV13 to TRBJ2-1, with D perhaps assigned TRBD1 or TRBD2 (5 bases each). The length of the CDR3 is 13 residues. Trimming shortened V by 4 bases and J by 12 bases, and 16 bases separated the two germline ends. Germline V CDR1 and CDR2: PRHDT, FYEKMQ (reference sequence). CDR3 sequence (DNA): TGTGCCAGCAGCTCACTCCGGGACCGCTGGCAGTTCTTC. Its translation: CASSSLRDRWQFF.

In this sample, this clone turned up once. This chain joins TRBV27 and TRBJ2-1; tentatively, D is TRBD1 (5 bases). The CDR3 runs 18 residues. Germline CDR1 reads MNHEY; CDR2 reads SMNVEV (reference sequence). V was trimmed by 2 bases and J by 2 bases, leaving 19 bases between them. The CDR3, as DNA: TGTGCCAGCAGTTTAATAGGGGCAGGGAATGACCCCTACAATGAGCAGTTCTTC. Its translation is CASSLIGAGNDPYNEQFF.

The rearrangement uses TRBV18 and TRBJ1-4; D not certain. From germline, CDR1 is KGHSH and CDR2 LQKENI. CDR3 size: 15 residues. Deletions cut 2 bases from V and 2 bases from J, with 9 bases between. The CDR3 DNA follows: TGTGCCAGCTCACCAAGAGACGGTACTAATGAAAAACTGTTTTTT. It specifies CASSPRDGTNEKLFF. The full variable domain, completed using reference TRBV18 and TRBJ1-4, is NAGVMQNPRHLVRRRGQEARLRCSPMKGHSHVYWYRQLPEEGLKFMVYLQKENIIDESGMPKERFSAEFPKEGPSILRIQQVVRGDSAAYFCASSPRDGTNEKLFFGSGTQLSVL.